The clone carrying this TCR beta chain was seen only a few times. No antigen is known for it. Profiled with immunoSEQ multiplex PCR; TCRdb holds only in-frame clones, not every one. Seen here are about 73,000 clones, about 87% observed once, and the top ten hold around 19%. The data belong to a study of T cell responses to AZD1222 COVID-19 vaccine. Overall study findings and caveats: No repertoire was sampled before or during the peak T cell response, only after it. Per reports, nearly half of all spike-specific TCRs target regions that are unmutated in variants.

Trimming cost V 0 bases and J 7 bases, with 10 bases left between them. The germline CDR1 and CDR2 sequences are SGDLS and YYNGEE. The length of the CDR3 is 14 residues. The sample in question was peripheral blood, obtained on day 0 of AZD1222 vaccination. The clonotype was recovered from an adult in good health. The gene calls are TRBV9 and TRBJ2-2, with D possibly TRBD1 on 5 matching bases. The CDR3 DNA is TGTGCCAGCAGCGTAGCTGCAGGGAACGGGGAGCTGTTTTTT. This gives the protein CASSVAAGNGELFF.